The clone carrying this TCR beta chain showed up just a few times. What it binds is unknown. The data stem from a study of T-cell memory formation after mild COVID-19. Overall study: Each donor largely had its own TCR clusters. The study's findings and limits: Mainly in CM and EM were contracting CD4+ clones; CD8+ were in EMRA. Memory cells collected pre-infection included some clones that later responded, suggesting cross-reactive memory joined.

The V end was cut by 3 bases, the J end by 4 bases, with 12 bases between. CDR1 and CDR2 (germline): MNHEY, SVGAGI. The CDR3 is 14 residues long. TCRdb independently ran MiXCR on the 5' RACE reads; one entry per CDR3 protein. The sample includes nearly 110,000 distinct CDR3 sequences, around 14% of them seen just once. The clonotype comes from a man between 18 and 29 years old who had mild COVID-19 (a few samples of this study predate the infection). Cell type and time point are not known. The chain recombines TRBV6-5 with TRBJ1-2; possibly TRBD1 for D (5 bases). Specimen: PBMCs or a T cell subset sorted from them (not recorded which). The CDR3 DNA follows: TGTGCCAGCAGTTATACAGGAGAATCCTATGGCTACACCTTC. Residues: CASSYTGESYGYTF.